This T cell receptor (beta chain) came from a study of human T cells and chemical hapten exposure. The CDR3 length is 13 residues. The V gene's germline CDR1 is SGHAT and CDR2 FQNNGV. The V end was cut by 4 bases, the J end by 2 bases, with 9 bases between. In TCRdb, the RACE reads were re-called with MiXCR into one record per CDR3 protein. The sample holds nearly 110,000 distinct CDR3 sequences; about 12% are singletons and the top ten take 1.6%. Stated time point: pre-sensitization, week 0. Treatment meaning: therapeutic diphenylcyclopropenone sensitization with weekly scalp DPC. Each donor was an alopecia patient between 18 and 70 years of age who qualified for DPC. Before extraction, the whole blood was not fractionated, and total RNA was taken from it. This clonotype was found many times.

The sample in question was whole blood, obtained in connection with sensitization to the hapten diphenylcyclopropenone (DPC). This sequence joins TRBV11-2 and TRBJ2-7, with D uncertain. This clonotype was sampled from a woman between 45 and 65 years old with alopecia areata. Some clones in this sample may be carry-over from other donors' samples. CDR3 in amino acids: CASSSRTTYEQYF. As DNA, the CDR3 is TGTGCCAGCAGCTCACGGACGACCTACGAGCAGTACTTC.